This entry concerns a single T cell receptor (beta chain). CDR3 length equals 15 residues. V trimming: 1 base; J trimming: 6 bases; junction bases outside the gene matches: 6. The germline V gene encodes CDR1 WNHNN and CDR2 SYGVQD (reference sequence). Per the original data handling: Estimation of nucleated cell counts was performed using reference gene primer amplification. Clones were sequenced by immunoSEQ multiplex PCR, and TCRdb holds only the in-frame ones, with some missing. That table supplies the V and J calls and clone size; D and trimming were determined from the DNA. The table has a few hundred thousand clones, about 81% seen once. The sample originates from a study of blood T cell repertoires in COVID-19.

The chain employs TRBV10-1 and TRBJ2-7; 10 bases agree with TRBD2. The source of this sequence is a man aged 35 to 55 who had recovered from COVID-19. The sequenced sample was PBMCs or T cells enriched from blood (not recorded which). CDR3 sequence: CASSEWSSGRSEQYF. The CDR3 nucleotides are TGCGCCAGCAGTGAGTGGTCTAGCGGGAGATCCGAGCAGTACTTC.